The rows below give T cell receptor beta chains drawn from one sample of a study of cytomegalovirus exposure and HLA in healthy donors. TCRdb's copy holds only in-frame clones and misses some; the assay was immunoSEQ multiplex PCR. This table has 150,000 to 200,000 clones, 70% to 85% appearing once. The material sequenced was PBMCs. Receptor source: a woman between 40 and 55 years old in good health and CMV-seronegative. Both conserved end residues are part of each CDR3. The order of the fields is CDR3 length, D gene, clone size, V gene, J gene, CDR3 DNA, CDR3 protein. D genes are given only for firm matches. Size tells how often a clone was seen (once, few, many) or the class of an expanded clone, and some rows leave it out.

length: 14; D: .; size: .; V: TRBV6-5; J: TRBJ2-7; DNA: TGTGCCAGCAGTTACTCGGACAGCTCCTACGAGCAGTACTTC; CDR3: CASSYSDSSYEQYF
length: 12; D: .; size: .; V: TRBV9; J: TRBJ2-3; DNA: TGTGCCAGCAGCGCTTCCACAGATACGCAGTATTTT; CDR3: CASSASTDTQYF
length: 14; D: TRBD2; size: .; V: TRBV5-1; J: TRBJ2-1; DNA: TGCGCCAGCAGCCGGACTAGCCCTCATGAGGAGCAGTTCTTC; CDR3: CASSRTSPHEEQFF
length: 17; D: .; size: .; V: TRBV2; J: TRBJ1-4; DNA: TGTGCCAGCAGCACTACGGTAGTACCCACGACTATTGAAAAACTGTTTTTT; CDR3: CASSTTVVPTTIEKLFF
length: 16; D: .; size: .; V: TRBV6-5; J: TRBJ2-1; DNA: TGTGCCAGCAGTTACCCAGGGGGGCCTAGGGGTAATGAGCAGTTCTTC; CDR3: CASSYPGGPRGNEQFF
length: 18; D: TRBD1; size: .; V: TRBV28; J: TRBJ2-2; DNA: TGTGCCAGCAGCCTACCCCCAGACAGGGGACCCAACACCGGGGAGCTGTTTTTT; CDR3: CASSLPPDRGPNTGELFF
length: 15; D: TRBD1; size: .; V: TRBV19; J: TRBJ2-2; DNA: TGTGCCAGTAACGTAGCAGGGGGAAGCACCGGGGAGCTGTTTTTT; CDR3: CASNVAGGSTGELFF
length: 13; D: .; size: .; V: TRBV30; J: TRBJ1-1; DNA: TGTGCCTGGAGAGTAGGGGTTGGCACTGAAGCTTTCTTT; CDR3: CAWRVGVGTEAFF
length: 12; D: TRBD1; size: .; V: TRBV7-8; J: TRBJ2-7; DNA: TGTGCCAGCAGCTTAGGGACAGGCGAGCAGTACTTC; CDR3: CASSLGTGEQYF
length: 13; D: .; size: .; V: TRBV27; J: TRBJ2-7; DNA: TGTGCCAGCGCCTTGGGGCGGGACAGTCTGCAGTACTTC; CDR3: CASALGRDSLQYF
length: 19; D: .; size: .; V: TRBV4-3; J: TRBJ2-6; DNA: TGCGCCAGCAGCCAAGAGGTCGTCCGAGGGAACTCTGGGGCCAACGTCCTGACTTTC; CDR3: CASSQEVVRGNSGANVLTF
length: 16; D: .; size: .; V: TRBV27; J: TRBJ2-6; DNA: TGTGCCAGCAGTTTCCAGGCTCCCTCTGGGGCCAACGTCCTGACTTTC; CDR3: CASSFQAPSGANVLTF
length: 16; D: .; size: .; V: TRBV7-8; J: TRBJ2-6; DNA: TGTGCCAGCAGCTTACAGGGAACCTCTGGGGCCAACGTCCTGACTTTC; CDR3: CASSLQGTSGANVLTF
length: 13; D: TRBD1; size: .; V: TRBV29-1; J: TRBJ1-1; DNA: TGCAGCGTTGAACGGGACAGTTACCCAGAAGCTTTCTTT; CDR3: CSVERDSYPEAFF
length: 20; D: TRBD2; size: .; V: TRBV5-4; J: TRBJ2-3; DNA: TGTGCCAGCAGCTTCCCGTCGGGACTAGCGGTTTCCTCTAGCACAGATACGCAGTATTTT; CDR3: CASSFPSGLAVSSSTDTQYF
length: 14; D: .; size: few; V: TRBV6-1; J: TRBJ1-1; DNA: TGTGCCAGCAGCCCCGGGCTAGGGGACACTGAAGCTTTCTTT; CDR3: CASSPGLGDTEAFF
length: 14; D: .; size: .; V: TRBV4-2; J: TRBJ2-2; DNA: TGTGCCAGCAGCCTGATCAGGAACACCGGGGAGCTGTTTTTT; CDR3: CASSLIRNTGELFF
length: 15; D: TRBD1; size: .; V: TRBV6-1; J: TRBJ1-5; DNA: TGTGCCAGCAGTGAGGGACAGGGTAGCAATCAGCCCCAGCATTTT; CDR3: CASSEGQGSNQPQHF
length: 16; D: TRBD2; size: .; V: TRBV27; J: TRBJ2-1; DNA: TGTGCCAGCAGTTTATCCTGGACTAGCGGATACAATGAGCAGTTCTTC; CDR3: CASSLSWTSGYNEQFF
length: 14; D: .; size: .; V: TRBV27; J: TRBJ1-2; DNA: TGTGCCAGCACCCAGACAGGTGGGTCCGATGGCTACACCTTC; CDR3: CASTQTGGSDGYTF
length: 14; D: TRBD1; size: .; V: TRBV19; J: TRBJ2-5; DNA: TGTGCCAGTAGGAAGGGAGGGACAGGGGAGACCCAGTACTTC; CDR3: CASRKGGTGETQYF
length: 15; D: TRBD1; size: .; V: TRBV5-1; J: TRBJ1-2; DNA: TGCGCCAGCAGCTTGGTGGTAGGGGGCTTTGATGGCTACACCTTC; CDR3: CASSLVVGGFDGYTF
length: 15; D: TRBD1; size: .; V: TRBV19; J: TRBJ1-2; DNA: TGTGCCAGTAGTATCGCCCAGGGGGGATTCTATGGCTACACCTTC; CDR3: CASSIAQGGFYGYTF
length: 15; D: .; size: .; V: TRBV6-5; J: TRBJ2-5; DNA: TGTGCCAGCAGTTACTCCAAGGCAGCCGGGGAGACCCAGTACTTC; CDR3: CASSYSKAAGETQYF
length: 17; D: TRBD2; size: few; V: TRBV11-3; J: TRBJ2-5; DNA: TGTGCCAGCAGCCCTCACCGGCTAGCGGGGGTCCAAGAGACCCAGTACTTC; CDR3: CASSPHRLAGVQETQYF
length: 11; D: .; size: .; V: TRBV20-1; J: TRBJ1-1; DNA: TGCAGTGCCGAGGTGAACACTGAAGCTTTCTTT; CDR3: CSAEVNTEAFF
length: 18; D: TRBD2; size: .; V: TRBV19; J: TRBJ2-3; DNA: TGTGCCAGTAGTATACGGGTTTGGTCTAGCGGGGCGACAGATACGCAGTATTTT; CDR3: CASSIRVWSSGATDTQYF
length: 14; D: .; size: once; V: TRBV5-4; J: TRBJ2-2; DNA: TGTGCCGGCCGAGGAGGGCAAGACACCGGGGAGCTGTTTTTT; CDR3: CAGRGGQDTGELFF
length: 13; D: .; size: once; V: TRBV6-1; J: TRBJ1-1; DNA: TGTGCCAGCAGTGAAGAACGACAGAGGAAAGCTTTCTTT; CDR3: CASSEERQRKAFF
length: 20; D: .; size: .; V: TRBV15; J: TRBJ1-3; DNA: TGTGCCACCAGCAGAGTAGTAGGAAGTGGGGACACAAGAACTGGAAACACCATATATTTT; CDR3: CATSRVVGSGDTRTGNTIYF
length: 14; D: .; size: .; V: TRBV27; J: TRBJ2-7; DNA: TGTGCCAGCAGTTTTACGGCGGACACCTACGAGCAGTACTTC; CDR3: CASSFTADTYEQYF
length: 14; D: TRBD1; size: .; V: TRBV7-8; J: TRBJ2-7; DNA: TGTGCCAGCAGCTTCGGCAGGGGGTCCTACGAGCAGTACTTC; CDR3: CASSFGRGSYEQYF
length: 17; D: TRBD1; size: .; V: TRBV5-1; J: TRBJ1-1; DNA: TGCGCCAGCAGCTTGGAGGGACAGGGTGGAGTCATCACTGAAGCTTTCTTT; CDR3: CASSLEGQGGVITEAFF
length: 16; D: TRBD2; size: .; V: TRBV5-1; J: TRBJ2-1; DNA: TGCGCCAGCAGCCCATGGGGGAGGGGCTCCTACAATGAGCAGTTCTTC; CDR3: CASSPWGRGSYNEQFF
length: 16; D: TRBD1; size: .; V: TRBV18; J: TRBJ1-1; DNA: TGTGCCAGCTCACCACCCCTCGACAGGGCGGGGACTGAAGCTTTCTTT; CDR3: CASSPPLDRAGTEAFF
length: 18; D: TRBD1; size: .; V: TRBV5-1; J: TRBJ2-1; DNA: TGCGCCAGCAGCTCAGCCGGGACAGGGAGGGTAGGGGGCAATGAGCAGTTCTTC; CDR3: CASSSAGTGRVGGNEQFF
length: 16; D: .; size: .; V: TRBV6-5; J: TRBJ1-3; DNA: TGTGCCAGCAGTTACTCGAGGTCGTCCTCTGGAAACACCATATATTTT; CDR3: CASSYSRSSSGNTIYF
length: 15; D: TRBD1; size: .; V: TRBV4-3; J: TRBJ1-5; DNA: TGCGCCAGCAGCCAAGTCTCAGGGGGCGATCAGCCCCAGCATTTT; CDR3: CASSQVSGGDQPQHF
length: 13; D: .; size: .; V: TRBV19; J: TRBJ1-2; DNA: TGTGCCACCCGTCCCACCGGGGGTTTTGGCTACACCTTC; CDR3: CATRPTGGFGYTF
length: 15; D: .; size: once; V: TRBV5-6; J: TRBJ1-3; DNA: TGTGCCAGCAGCTCGGGCCGACAGAGAGGAAACACCATATATTTT; CDR3: CASSSGRQRGNTIYF
length: 18; D: TRBD1; size: .; V: TRBV19; J: TRBJ1-5; DNA: TGTGCCAGTGGCCCGGGTGCAGGGGGGACAATTAGCAATCAGCCCCAGCATTTT; CDR3: CASGPGAGGTISNQPQHF
length: 16; D: TRBD1; size: .; V: TRBV19; J: TRBJ2-5; DNA: TGTGCCAGTATGGATCCACCGGGACAGGGTAATCCGACCCAGTACTTC; CDR3: CASMDPPGQGNPTQYF
length: 15; D: .; size: .; V: TRBV6-5; J: TRBJ2-1; DNA: TGTGCCAGCAGTTACATCCAGGGAAGAGGCAATGAGCAGTTCTTC; CDR3: CASSYIQGRGNEQFF
length: 15; D: .; size: .; V: TRBV28; J: TRBJ1-4; DNA: TGTGCCAGCAGCCGCCCAGGGTTGGGGGGGCGAAAACTGTTTTTT; CDR3: CASSRPGLGGRKLFF
length: 20; D: TRBD1; size: .; V: TRBV5-1; J: TRBJ1-5; DNA: TGCGCCAGCAGCCCCTACCCCCGGGACAGGGAGGGGTACATGCGTCAGCCCCAGCATTTT; CDR3: CASSPYPRDREGYMRQPQHF
length: 14; D: .; size: few; V: TRBV6-1; J: TRBJ1-2; DNA: TGTGCCAGCAGTGAGGAGGGGCTGGGCTATGGCTACACCTTC; CDR3: CASSEEGLGYGYTF
length: 15; D: TRBD1; size: .; V: TRBV7-6; J: TRBJ1-1; DNA: TGTGCCAGCAGCTCAAGGACAGGACTGAACACTGAAGCTTTCTTT; CDR3: CASSSRTGLNTEAFF